This T cell receptor (beta chain) was obtained from a study of cytomegalovirus exposure and HLA in healthy donors. The CDR3 is 14 amino acids. The germline V gene encodes CDR1 LNHDA and CDR2 SQIVND (reference sequence). Between the trimmed V and J ends, which lost 1 base and 6 bases, there was a span of 10 bases. The table came from immunoSEQ multiplex PCR; TCRdb's copy has only in-frame clones and leaves some out. The sample has 75,000 to 100,000 clones; about 96% are singletons. Study-level findings and limits: Confirmation in vitro established that three CMV-associated chains were specific for CMV antigens.

This clone was observed a handful of times. Its target is not known. The sequenced sample was PBMCs. The TCR was taken from a young man in good health and CMV-seronegative. The chain employs TRBV19 and TRBJ1-5; no clear D gene. This CDR3 is CASSIVAGGQPQHF. CDR3 DNA sequence: TGTGCCAGTAGTATAGTGGCCGGAGGTCAGCCCCAGCATTTT.